A selection of T cell receptor beta chains follows, all from one sample in a study of Graves' ophthalmopathy and Graves' hyperthyroidism. TCRdb processed the multiplex PCR reads anew with MiXCR; each CDR3 protein has one entry. The table has 900,000 to 1,200,000 distinct CDR3 sequences, less than 45% seen once. The sample taken for sequencing was peripheral blood or thyroid tissue (not recorded which). All receptors derive from an adult man with Graves' hyperthyroidism. CDR3s include the opening cysteine and the closing phenylalanine or tryptophan. D genes are given only for firm matches. Clone size is shown for a subset of rows, as once, few, many or a class of expanded clone.

V: TRBV18; length: 14; D: NA; J: TRBJ1-5; size: few; DNA: TGTGCCAGCTCACGATCCTCCAGTTATCAGCCCCAGCATTTT; CDR3: CASSRSSSYQPQHF
V: TRBV11-2; length: 10; D: NA; J: TRBJ2-7; size: many; DNA: TGTGCCAGCAGCGCATTCGAGCAGTACTTC; CDR3: CASSAFEQYF
V: TRBV15; length: 14; D: NA; J: TRBJ1-1; size: many; DNA: TGTGCCACCAGCTCACGGTCGCCGAACACTGAAGCTTTCTTT; CDR3: CATSSRSPNTEAFF
V: TRBV10-2; length: 14; D: TRBD1; J: TRBJ2-7; size: few; DNA: TGTGCCAGCAGCAAACAGGGGCATCCCTACGAGCAGTACTTC; CDR3: CASSKQGHPYEQYF
V: TRBV29-1; length: 13; D: TRBD1; J: TRBJ2-7; size: NA; DNA: TGCAGCGTTGCGACAGGGGGCGAGTACGAGCAGTACTTC; CDR3: CSVATGGEYEQYF
V: TRBV7-2; length: 15; D: NA; J: TRBJ2-5; size: NA; DNA: TGTGCCAGCTCAGCTTGGACGGCCCCAAGTGAGACCCAGTACTTC; CDR3: CASSAWTAPSETQYF
V: TRBV7-9; length: 13; D: NA; J: TRBJ1-1; size: NA; DNA: TGTGCCAGCAGTTTCGACAGGACCCGTCGGGCTTTCTTT; CDR3: CASSFDRTRRAFF
V: TRBV24-1; length: 15; D: NA; J: TRBJ1-5; size: NA; DNA: TGTGCCACCAGTGAATCGGGGCGAAGCAATCAGCCCCAGCATTTT; CDR3: CATSESGRSNQPQHF
V: TRBV10-3; length: 16; D: TRBD1; J: TRBJ1-6; size: NA; DNA: TGTGCCATCAGTGAATGGACAGGGGGTACGAATTCACCCCTCCACTTT; CDR3: CAISEWTGGTNSPLHF
V: TRBV6-4; length: 17; D: TRBD1; J: TRBJ1-3; size: few; DNA: TGTGCCAGCAGTTACTACGGGGACAGGGTTGGTGGAAACACCATATATTTT; CDR3: CASSYYGDRVGGNTIYF
V: TRBV29-1; length: 15; D: TRBD1; J: TRBJ2-2; size: many; DNA: TGCGGCGTTGAGGGAGACAGGGATGTTTCCGGGGAGCTGTTTTTT; CDR3: CGVEGDRDVSGELFF
V: TRBV7-9; length: 14; D: TRBD1; J: TRBJ2-7; size: NA; DNA: TGTGCCAGCAGCTGGGACAGGGACTCCTACGGGCAGTACTTC; CDR3: CASSWDRDSYGQYF
V: TRBV11-2; length: 15; D: NA; J: TRBJ1-1; size: many; DNA: TGTGCCAGCAGCTACAGGGCAGGAGGAGGCACTGAAGCTTTCTTT; CDR3: CASSYRAGGGTEAFF
V: TRBV20-1; length: 15; D: NA; J: TRBJ1-6; size: many; DNA: TGCAGTGCTAGACCATCCCGGAAAGTCCCCTCACCCCTCCACTTT; CDR3: CSARPSRKVPSPLHF
V: TRBV7-2; length: 16; D: NA; J: TRBJ2-7; size: many; DNA: TGTGCCAGCAGCTTAGGCGGGGGCCGGGCTCCCTACGAGCAGTACTTC; CDR3: CASSLGGGRAPYEQYF
V: TRBV19; length: 16; D: TRBD1; J: TRBJ2-7; size: many; DNA: TGTGCCAGTAGTCAAAAGAGGGCAGGGGGCTTGGACGAGCAGTACTTC; CDR3: CASSQKRAGGLDEQYF